The 21 T cell receptor beta chains listed next were all sequenced from one sample in a study of response to subunit inactivated influenza vaccine. In TCRdb, the RT-PCR reads were re-called with MiXCR into one record per CDR3 protein. The top ten hold 10% to 15% of the sample, which has about 520,000 distinct CDR3 sequences, roughly 7.6% seen once. The material was PBMCs from blood, obtained about 23 months after vaccination. The source of these receptors is a man between 50 and 69 years old who received an inactivated influenza vaccine.

The chain employs TRBV20-1 and TRBJ2-7; D is ambiguous. The length of the CDR3 is 14 residues. The ends were cut back, 3 bases at V and 7 bases at J, with 19 bases in the middle. From germline, CDR1 is DFQATT and CDR2 SNEGSKA (reference sequence). CDR3 in DNA: TGCAGTGCTAGTATGCCTAGTTCTTCGAGTGAGCAGTACTTC. Translated, it gives CSASMPSSSSEQYF.

This clonotype was detected a few times. The V gene is TRBV5-5, the J gene TRBJ1-1; D may be TRBD1 (5 bases). This CDR3 is 15 amino acids long. Germline V gene lookup returns CDR1 SGHKS and CDR2 YYEKEE (reference sequence). V shed 4 bases and J shed 1 base, with 14 bases lying between them. CDR3 residues: CASSRSDRKNTEAFF. The CDR3, as DNA: TGTGCCAGCAGCAGATCCGACAGAAAGAACACTGAAGCTTTCTTT.

This clonotype was detected ten times or more. This sequence joins TRBV7-6 and TRBJ2-1; 7 positions match TRBD2. Germline V CDR1 and CDR2: SGHVS, FNYEAQ. V shed 6 bases and J 4 bases; nucleotides not matched to a gene: 9. The length of the CDR3 is 15 residues. CDR3 in amino acids: CASRGGLEPYNEQFF. The DNA of the CDR3 is TGTGCCAGCAGGGGCGGACTAGAACCTTACAATGAGCAGTTCTTC.

This clonotype was seen only a few times. The chain employs TRBV28 and TRBJ2-7; D not resolved. CDR1 is MDHEN and CDR2 is SYDVKM in the germline V gene. V lost 7 bases and J 0 bases, leaving 13 bases between the germline ends. The CDR3 is 14 residues long. This chain's CDR3 is CASTEERTSYEQYF. DNA of the CDR3: TGTGCCAGCACCGAGGAACGGACCTCCTACGAGCAGTACTTC.

In this sample, this clonotype turned up many times. The chain uses TRBV7-6 and TRBJ2-7, with 8 bases that match TRBD2. The junction had 2 bases not matched to a gene; V was cut back by 1 base and J by 3 bases. Germline CDR1 is SGHVS and CDR2 is FNYEAQ. CDR3 length: 14 residues. CDR3 bases: TGTGCCAGCAGCTTAGGCAGCGGGGGCTACGAGCAGTACTTC. Encoded protein: CASSLGSGGYEQYF. The variable domain in full, completed from reference TRBV7-6 and TRBJ2-7, reads GAGVSQSPRYKVTKRGQDVALRCDPISGHVSLYWYRQALGQGPEFLTYFNYEAQQDKSGLPNDRFSAERPEGSISTLTIQRTEQRDSAMYRCASSLGSGGYEQYFGPGTRLTVT.

This clonotype has just a few counts. V and J are TRBV6-1 and TRBJ1-1; D unclear. The CDR3 has 15 amino acids. Per germline, CDR1 MNHNS and CDR2 SASEGT. V shed 6 bases and J shed 0 bases, with 14 bases lying between them. The DNA of the CDR3 is TGTGCCAGCAGCGAGCAGATCCGGATGAACACTGAAGCTTTCTTT. Encoded protein: CASSEQIRMNTEAFF.

This clonotype was counted at least ten times. The chain couples TRBV2 to TRBJ2-2; 7 bases align to TRBD2. CDR3 length: 14 residues. Germline-derived CDR1 and CDR2 are SNHLY and FYNNEI. The ends lost 6 bases at V and 1 base at J; junction bases unmatched: 2. The CDR3 DNA sequence: TGTGCCAGCAGGTCGGGGGGGAACACCGGGGAGCTGTTTTTT. Its translation is CASRSGGNTGELFF.

This chain connects TRBV4-3 to TRBJ2-7; 8 bases agree with TRBD1. In germline, CDR1 is LGHNA, CDR2 YSLEER. V shed 3 bases, J shed 3 bases, and the junction held 7 bases outside the gene matches. CDR3 length equals 15 residues. In nucleotides, the CDR3 is TGCGCCAGCAGCCAGGACGGACAGGGAATCTACGAGCAGTACTTC. Its translation is CASSQDGQGIYEQYF.

This clonotype was detected a few times. The J gene is TRBJ2-7, the V gene TRBV6-2 or TRBV6-3; TRBD1 matches at 7 bases. This CDR3 has 13 residues. The V segment lost 7 bases and the J segment 6 bases; nucleotides outside the gene matches: 9. Germline lookup yields CDR1 MNHEY and CDR2 SVGEGT. The CDR3: CASKTGTLGEQYF. The DNA of the CDR3 is TGTGCCAGCAAGACAGGGACGTTGGGCGAGCAGTACTTC.

This clonotype came up a few times. This chain uses TRBV4-3 with TRBJ2-1, with 10 bases matching TRBD2. Germline CDR1 LGHNA, CDR2 YSLEER. The CDR3 totals 16 residues. V lost 5 bases, J lost 0 bases, and 4 bases stayed unmatched. The CDR3 loop is CASSDLAGDSYNEQFF. CDR3 nucleotide sequence: TGCGCCAGCAGCGATCTAGCGGGAGACTCCTACAATGAGCAGTTCTTC.

The V and J genes are TRBV9 and TRBJ2-5; D is unresolved. The germline CDR1 and CDR2 sequences are SGDLS and YYNGEE. V lost 2 bases to trimming and J lost 1 base, with 9 bases between them. There are 14 residues in the CDR3. CDR3 DNA: TGTGCCAGCAGCGTTGGGTCGTCCCAAGAGACCCAGTACTTC. The encoded protein is CASSVGSSQETQYF.

The J gene is TRBJ2-1, the V gene TRBV5-1; TRBD2 matches at 10 bases. The CDR3 runs to 16 residues. Trimming at V came to 4 bases and at J to 7 bases, leaving 11 bases not matched to a gene. The V gene's germline CDR1 is SGHRS and CDR2 YFSETQ. The CDR3 here is CASSPRVAGGGNEQFF. The CDR3 nucleotides are TGCGCCAGCAGCCCCAGGGTAGCGGGAGGTGGGAATGAGCAGTTCTTC. The full variable domain, rest sourced from reference TRBV5-1 and TRBJ2-1, is KAGVTQTPRYLIKTRGQQVTLSCSPISGHRSVSWYQQTPGQGLQFLFEYFSETQRNKGNFPGRFSGRQFSNSRSEMNVSTLELGDSALYLCASSPRVAGGGNEQFFGPGTRLTVL.

This chain uses TRBV4-3 with TRBJ1-6; D call uncertain. Germline loops: CDR1 LGHNA, CDR2 YSLEER. The CDR3 is 18 amino acids. V dropped 0 bases and J dropped 0 bases, with 12 bases sitting between them. The CDR3 coding sequence is TGCGCCAGCAGCCAAGAGGTTCCGGTTCTCTCCTATAATTCACCCCTCCACTTT. Translated: CASSQEVPVLSYNSPLHF.

The chain has TRBV20-1 and TRBJ2-7, with 8 bases that match TRBD1. With V trimmed by 4 bases and J by 7 bases, 12 bases remained unmatched. This CDR3 has 14 amino acids. The germline CDR1 and CDR2 sequences are DFQATT and SNEGSKA (reference sequence). Here the CDR3 DNA reads TGCAGTGCTATGGTCCCAGGGGGCTCGTGGGAGCAGTACTTC. Protein: CSAMVPGGSWEQYF.

This clonotype was seen many times. The chain uses TRBV11-1 and TRBJ2-5, with D perhaps TRBD1 (7 bases). The V gene's germline CDR1 is SGHAT and CDR2 FQDESV (reference sequence). CDR3 length: 13 amino acids. V was trimmed by 5 bases and J by 4 bases, leaving 11 bases between them. Here the CDR3 reads CASSHRGGETQYF. CDR3 coding DNA: TGTGCCAGCAGCCACAGGGGAGGAGAGACCCAGTACTTC.

By proportion, this clonotype is medium-sized (0.01 to 0.1%). The junction and the germline gene differ at one end; a read error may be behind it. The chain links TRBV5-1 to TRBJ1-1; 7 nucleotides align to TRBD1. CDR1 and CDR2 (germline): SGHRS, YFSETQ. The CDR3 totals 15 residues. CDR3: CASSLEAGGWTEAFF. CDR3 bases: TGTGCCAGCAGCTTAGAGGCAGGGGGATGGACTGAAGCTTTCTTT.

This clonotype came up a few times. This sequence joins TRBV5-1 and TRBJ1-1; D not resolved. Per the germline V gene, CDR1 is SGHRS and CDR2 is YFSETQ. The ends were cut back, 1 base at V and 8 bases at J, with 9 bases in the middle. The CDR3 loop spans 12 amino acids. CDR3 protein: CASSLIGAEAFF. CDR3 nucleotides: TGCGCCAGCAGCTTGATCGGAGCCGAAGCTTTCTTT. Full variable domain (rest looked up from reference TRBV5-1 and TRBJ1-1): KAGVTQTPRYLIKTRGQQVTLSCSPISGHRSVSWYQQTPGQGLQFLFEYFSETQRNKGNFPGRFSGRQFSNSRSEMNVSTLELGDSALYLCASSLIGAEAFFGQGTRLTVV.

The chain employs TRBV21-1 and TRBJ2-3; the table gives TRBD1 as D, unverified against the DNA. TRBV21-1 is reported as a pseudogene. This CDR3 spans 15 amino acids. This CDR3 is CASKKDRGCPDTQYF. The CDR3 coding sequence is TGTGCCAGCAAGAAGGACAGGGGGTGCCCAGATACGCAGTATTTT.

This clonotype turned up a few times. CDR3 region: CSAPSGTSGFGEQFF. The DNA for the CDR3 is TGCAGTGCCCCATCCGGGACTAGCGGCTTTGGTGAGCAGTTCTTC. V is TRBV20-1 and J is TRBJ2-1; TRBD2 agrees at 11 bases. This CDR3 spans 15 amino acids. Trimming cost V 6 bases and J 9 bases; bases outside gene matches: 13. Germline values: CDR1 DFQATT, CDR2 SNEGSKA (reference sequence).

This clonotype came up many times. In DNA, the CDR3 is TGCAGCGCCGGAAGTGGGGCCTCGGGGTATCGGGGAGCTTTCTTT. Protein: CSAGSGASGYRGAFF. The rearrangement links TRBV29-1 to TRBJ1-1, with D perhaps TRBD1 (5 bases). V was pared by 7 bases and J by 10 bases, with 28 bases between. Germline CDR1 and CDR2: SQVTM and ANQGSEA. There are 15 residues in the CDR3.

This clonotype showed up many times. The chain carries TRBV2 and TRBJ2-1; no reliable D call. V was pared by 1 base and J by 6 bases, with 7 bases between. There are 13 residues in the CDR3. Germline values: CDR1 SNHLY, CDR2 FYNNEI. The chain's CDR3 is CASSEENLNEQFF. The CDR3 bases are TGTGCCAGCAGTGAAGAGAACCTCAATGAGCAGTTCTTC.